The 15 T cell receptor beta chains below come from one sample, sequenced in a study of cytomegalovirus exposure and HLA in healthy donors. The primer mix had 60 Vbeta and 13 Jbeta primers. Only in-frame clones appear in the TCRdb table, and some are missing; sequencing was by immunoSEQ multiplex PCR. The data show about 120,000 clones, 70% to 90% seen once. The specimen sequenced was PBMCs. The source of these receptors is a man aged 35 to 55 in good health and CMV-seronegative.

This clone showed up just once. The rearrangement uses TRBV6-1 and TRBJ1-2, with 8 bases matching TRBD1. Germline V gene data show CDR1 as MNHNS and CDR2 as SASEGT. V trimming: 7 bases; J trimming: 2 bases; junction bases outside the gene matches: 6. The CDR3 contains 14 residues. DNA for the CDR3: TGTGCCAGCACCAAGGGACAGGTGAACTATGGCTACACCTTC. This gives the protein CASTKGQVNYGYTF.

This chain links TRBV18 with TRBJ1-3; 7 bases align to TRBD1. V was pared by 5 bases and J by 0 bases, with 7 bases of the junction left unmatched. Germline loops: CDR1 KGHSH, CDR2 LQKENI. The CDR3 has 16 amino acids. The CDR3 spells CASSAGQTASGNTIYF. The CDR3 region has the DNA TGTGCCAGCTCAGCGGGACAGACCGCCTCTGGAAACACCATATATTTT.

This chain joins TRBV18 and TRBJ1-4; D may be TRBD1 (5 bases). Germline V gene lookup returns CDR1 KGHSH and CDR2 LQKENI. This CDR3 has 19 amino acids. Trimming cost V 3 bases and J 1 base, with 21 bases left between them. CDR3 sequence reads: CASSPDMIRGIGTNEKLFF. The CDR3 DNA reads TGTGCCAGCTCACCGGACATGATTCGGGGGATAGGAACTAATGAAAAACTGTTTTTT.

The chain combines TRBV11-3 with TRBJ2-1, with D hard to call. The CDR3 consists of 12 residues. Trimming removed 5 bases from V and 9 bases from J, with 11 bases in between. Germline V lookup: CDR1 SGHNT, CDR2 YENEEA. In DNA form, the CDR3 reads TGTGCCAGCAGCCGTAGCTACCGTGAGCAGTTCTTC. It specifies CASSRSYREQFF.

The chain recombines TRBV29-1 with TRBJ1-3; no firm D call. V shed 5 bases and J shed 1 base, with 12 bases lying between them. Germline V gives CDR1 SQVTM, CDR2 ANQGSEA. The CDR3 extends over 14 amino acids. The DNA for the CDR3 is TGCAGCGTTCTCGGAGGCCAGTCTGGAAACACCATATATTTT. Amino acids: CSVLGGQSGNTIYF.

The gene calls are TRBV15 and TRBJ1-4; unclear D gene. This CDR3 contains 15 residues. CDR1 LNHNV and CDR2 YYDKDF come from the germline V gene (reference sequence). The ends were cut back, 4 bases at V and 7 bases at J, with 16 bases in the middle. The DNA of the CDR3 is TGTGCCACCAGCATTCTGGACGGCGGGGTTGAAAAACTGTTTTTT. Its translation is CATSILDGGVEKLFF.

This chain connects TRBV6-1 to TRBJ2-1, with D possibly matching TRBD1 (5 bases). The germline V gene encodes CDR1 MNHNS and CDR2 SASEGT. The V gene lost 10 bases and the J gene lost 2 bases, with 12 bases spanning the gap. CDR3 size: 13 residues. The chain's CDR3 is CATRWGTYNEQFF. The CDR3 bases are TGTGCCACCCGTTGGGGCACCTACAATGAGCAGTTCTTC.

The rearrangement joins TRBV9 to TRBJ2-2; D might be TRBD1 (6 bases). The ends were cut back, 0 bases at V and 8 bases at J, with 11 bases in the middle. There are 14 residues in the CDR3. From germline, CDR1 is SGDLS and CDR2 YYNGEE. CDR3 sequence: CASSVERGSGELFF. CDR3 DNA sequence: TGTGCCAGCAGCGTAGAGAGGGGGTCAGGGGAGCTGTTTTTT.

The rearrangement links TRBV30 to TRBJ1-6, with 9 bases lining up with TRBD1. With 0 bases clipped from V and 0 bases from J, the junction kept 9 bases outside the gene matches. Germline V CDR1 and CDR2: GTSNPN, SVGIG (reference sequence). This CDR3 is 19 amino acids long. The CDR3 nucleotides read TGTGCCTGGAGTGTATTGACCGGACAGGGGAGCTCCTATAATTCACCCCTCCACTTT. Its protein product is CAWSVLTGQGSSYNSPLHF.

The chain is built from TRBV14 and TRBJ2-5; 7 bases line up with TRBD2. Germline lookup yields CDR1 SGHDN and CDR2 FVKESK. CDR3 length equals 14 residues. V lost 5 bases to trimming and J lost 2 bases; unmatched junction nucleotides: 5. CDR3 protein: CASSGRDYQETQYF. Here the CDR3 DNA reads TGTGCCAGCAGCGGGCGGGACTATCAAGAGACCCAGTACTTC.

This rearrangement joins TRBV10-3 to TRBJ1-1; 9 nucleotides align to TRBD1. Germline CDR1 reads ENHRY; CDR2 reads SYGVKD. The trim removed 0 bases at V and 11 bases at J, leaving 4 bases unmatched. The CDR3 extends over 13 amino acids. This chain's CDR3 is CAISESQGTGAFF. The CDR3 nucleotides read TGTGCCATCAGTGAGTCGCAGGGGACAGGGGCTTTCTTT.

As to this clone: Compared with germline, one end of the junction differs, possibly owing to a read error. CDR3 loop: CAWSETGANGLTF. The CDR3 DNA reads as TGTGCCTGGAGTGAGACTGGGGCCAACGGCCTGACTTTC. This rearrangement joins TRBV30 to TRBJ2-6; possibly TRBD1 for D (5 bases). CDR3 length equals 13 residues. Germline CDR1 reads GTSNPN; CDR2 reads SVGIG (reference sequence).

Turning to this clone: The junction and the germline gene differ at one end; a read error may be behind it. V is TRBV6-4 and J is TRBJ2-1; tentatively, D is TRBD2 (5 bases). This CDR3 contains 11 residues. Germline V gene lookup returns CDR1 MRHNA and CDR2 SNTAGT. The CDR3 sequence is CASRDFYEQFF. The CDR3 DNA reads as TGTGCCAGCAGGGACTTCTATGAGCAGTTCTTC.

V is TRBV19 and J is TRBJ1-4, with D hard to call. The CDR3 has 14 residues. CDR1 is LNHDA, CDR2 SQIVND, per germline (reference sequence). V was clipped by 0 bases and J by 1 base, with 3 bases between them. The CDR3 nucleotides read TGTGCCAGTAGTATAGACGTAACTAATGAAAAACTGTTTTTT. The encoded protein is CASSIDVTNEKLFF. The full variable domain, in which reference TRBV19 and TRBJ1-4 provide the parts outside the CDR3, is DGGITQSPKYLFRKEGQNVTLSCEQNLNHDAMYWYRQDPGQGLRLIYYSQIVNDFQKGDIAEGYSVSREKKESFPLTVTSAQKNPTAFYLCASSIDVTNEKLFFGSGTQLSVL.

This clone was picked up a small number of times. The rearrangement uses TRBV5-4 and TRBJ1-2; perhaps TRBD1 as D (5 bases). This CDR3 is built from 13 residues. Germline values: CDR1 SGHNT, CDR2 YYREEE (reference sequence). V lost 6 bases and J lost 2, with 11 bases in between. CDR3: CASIPPGNYGYTF. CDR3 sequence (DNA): TGTGCCAGCATCCCACCAGGGAACTATGGCTACACCTTC.